One sample yielded the 18 T cell receptor beta chains listed below, sequenced in a study of beta chain features in type 1 diabetes (dated by TCRdb to the late 2010s). The library came from the immunoSEQ multiplex PCR assay. The entire amount of isolated RNA was reverse transcribed using the High Capacity cDNA Reverse Transcription Kit, so the sequenced TCRB transcripts were expressed ones. TCRdb limited this immuneACCESS table to in-frame rearrangements with V and J called. A share of clones is missing; checked studies link under half to unresolved V genes, and the rest is unexplained. Counted in this sample were hundreds of thousands of clones; 11% of them appeared once. Around 0.05% of the sample goes to the ten largest clones. Sequences were obtained from naive CD4+ T cells from blood. The cell subset or site label for this specimen denotes: true naive CD4+ T cells. The receptors originated from a woman under 30 in good health.

The chain combines TRBV7-2 with TRBJ2-5; D is perhaps TRBD2 (5 bases). Per germline, CDR1 SGHTA and CDR2 FQGNSA. Trimming removed 8 bases from V and 0 bases from J, with 13 bases in between. The CDR3 spans 14 residues. The CDR3 here is CASGTGIYQETQYF. CDR3 in DNA: TGTGCCAGCGGCACCGGGATATACCAAGAGACCCAGTACTTC.

The genes are TRBV7-7 and TRBJ2-1; TRBD1 matches at 10 bases. Trimming cost V 5 bases and J 9 bases; bases outside gene matches: 7. The CDR3 runs to 14 residues. Germline loops: CDR1 SSHAT, CDR2 FNYEAQ (reference sequence). As DNA, the CDR3 is TGTGCCAGCAGCCGAGACAGGGGGCAGGGTGAGCAGTTCTTC. Translation: CASSRDRGQGEQFF. The variable domain in full, with the rest retrieved from reference TRBV7-7 and TRBJ2-1, is GAGVSQSPRYKVTKRGQDVTLRCDPISSHATLYWYQQALGQGPEFLTYFNYEAQPDKSGLPSDRFSAERPEGSISTLTIQRTEQRDSAMYRCASSRDRGQGEQFFGPGTRLTVL.

J is TRBJ1-5 and V is TRBV7-2; TRBD1 matches 8 bases. V shed 5 bases and J 7 bases; nucleotides not matched to a gene: 13. This CDR3 spans 16 amino acids. Germline V gives CDR1 SGHTA, CDR2 FQGNSA. The CDR3 DNA reads TGTGCCAGCAGCCCTCAGGGGCAGGGGGCAAAGCAGCCCCAGCATTTT. It yields the protein CASSPQGQGAKQPQHF.

There are a few counts of this clone. The rearrangement links TRBV30 to TRBJ2-2; tentatively, D is TRBD2 (5 bases). Per the germline V gene, CDR1 is GTSNPN and CDR2 is SVGIG (reference sequence). The germline V and J ends were trimmed by 3 bases and 2 bases, with 13 bases remaining between them. The CDR3 sequence is 15 residues long. The CDR3 sequence is CAWSRGGLNTGELFF. Here the CDR3 DNA reads TGTGCCTGGAGCCGTGGCGGACTTAACACCGGGGAGCTGTTTTTT.

This clone has a handful of counts. V is TRBV4-3 and J is TRBJ2-5; 7 bases match TRBD2. The CDR3 has 17 amino acids. Germline V gives CDR1 LGHNA, CDR2 YSLEER. The trim removed 0 bases at V and 0 bases at J, leaving 7 bases unmatched. The CDR3 bases are TGCGCCAGCAGCCAAGATATTAGCGGGCATTACCAAGAGACCCAGTACTTC. This encodes CASSQDISGHYQETQYF.

A few counts support this clone. This same CDR3 is encoded by further DNA sequences in the sample. V usage is TRBV2 and J usage is TRBJ2-7; no reliable D call. The CDR3 runs to 11 residues. Germline V CDR1 and CDR2: SNHLY, FYNNEI. V was pared by 8 bases and J by 0 bases, with 5 bases between. The chain's CDR3 is CASSTSYEQYF. The DNA for the CDR3 is TGTGCCAGCTCAACCTCCTACGAGCAGTACTTC.

The gene calls are TRBV29-1 and TRBJ2-5; D remains ambiguous. The V end lost 3 bases, the J end lost 4 bases, and 12 bases lay between the germline ends. Germline assignment: CDR1 SQVTM and CDR2 ANQGSEA. The CDR3 runs to 13 residues. CDR3 protein: CSVDFNKLETQYF. CDR3 bases: TGCAGCGTTGATTTTAACAAATTAGAGACCCAGTACTTC.

The J gene is TRBJ1-1, the V gene TRBV9; tentative D call: TRBD1 (5 bases). Germline assignment: CDR1 SGDLS and CDR2 YYNGEE. The CDR3 sequence is 14 residues long. The germline V and J ends were trimmed by 5 bases and 1 base, with 12 bases remaining between them. DNA of the CDR3: TGTGCCAGCAGTGACCCAGGGAAGAACACTGAAGCTTTCTTT. The encoded protein is CASSDPGKNTEAFF.

The chain couples TRBV29-1 to TRBJ2-7; D not resolved. Germline CDR1 is SQVTM and CDR2 is ANQGSEA. The CDR3 spans 14 residues. Trimming took off 0 bases at V and 6 bases at J, with 15 bases between the two ends. The CDR3 DNA is TGCAGCGTTGAAGACCAGAAGGTGGTCCGCGAGCAGTACTTC. Its translation is CSVEDQKVVREQYF.

This clone was recorded a few times. V is TRBV13 and J is TRBJ2-3, with a weak D call TRBD1 (5 bases). Germline V gene lookup returns CDR1 PRHDT and CDR2 FYEKMQ (reference sequence). Trimming took off 5 bases at V and 6 bases at J, with 18 bases between the two ends. CDR3 length equals 15 residues. This CDR3 reads CASSPLDKGFDTQYF. CDR3 nucleotide sequence: TGTGCCAGCAGCCCCCTGGACAAGGGGTTCGATACGCAGTATTTT.

This clone was detected only a few times. The genes are TRBV9 and TRBJ2-3; D gene unclear. V was clipped by 0 bases and J by 1 base, with 6 bases between them. CDR3 size: 14 residues. Germline CDR1 and CDR2: SGDLS and YYNGEE. The CDR3 is CASSVEARTDTQYF. For the CDR3, the DNA is TGTGCCAGCAGCGTAGAGGCCCGCACAGATACGCAGTATTTT.

Only a few counts were recorded for this clone. V is TRBV6-1 and J is TRBJ2-5; D call uncertain. The CDR3 is 16 amino acids. Germline V lookup: CDR1 MNHNS, CDR2 SASEGT. The ends were cut back, 4 bases at V and 4 bases at J, with 19 bases in the middle. This CDR3 reads CASSGIGPKVGETQYF. The CDR3 DNA reads TGTGCCAGCAGTGGAATAGGACCGAAAGTGGGAGAGACCCAGTACTTC.

This clone was found a few times. The sample has other DNA sequences that encode this CDR3 too. The V and J genes are TRBV4-3 and TRBJ2-3; the D is unclear. CDR1 and CDR2 (germline): LGHNA, YSLEER. CDR3 size: 14 residues. With 0 bases removed from V and 5 bases from J, the gap between germline ends came to 9 bases. The CDR3 protein is CASSQDRRGDTQYF. The CDR3, as DNA: TGCGCCAGCAGCCAAGATAGACGCGGAGATACGCAGTATTTT.

This clone has more than one count but fewer than ten. The rearrangement uses TRBV9 and TRBJ2-7; TRBD2 agrees at 9 bases. Germline V CDR1 and CDR2: SGDLS, YYNGEE. This CDR3 has 16 residues. The trim removed 4 bases at V and 3 bases at J, leaving 11 bases unmatched. CDR3 protein: CASSPRASGNNYEQYF. In DNA form, the CDR3 reads TGTGCCAGCAGCCCCCGAGCTAGCGGGAACAACTACGAGCAGTACTTC.

J is TRBJ2-7 and V is TRBV2, with 7 bases that match TRBD1. From germline, CDR1 is SNHLY and CDR2 FYNNEI. V shed 2 bases, J shed 0 bases, and the junction held 4 bases outside the gene matches. The CDR3 has 15 residues. The CDR3 DNA reads as TGTGCCAGCAGTGAATCTGAGGGGGCCTCCTACGAGCAGTACTTC. Translating it yields CASSESEGASYEQYF.

This clone was picked up a small number of times. V and J are TRBV5-1 and TRBJ1-1; D is ambiguous. CDR1 is SGHRS and CDR2 is YFSETQ in the germline V gene. Trimming left V 0 bases short and J 0 bases short, with 6 bases between. The CDR3 runs 14 residues. The CDR3 nucleotides are TGCGCCAGCAGCTTGGAAGGAATGAACACTGAAGCTTTCTTT. Translating gives CASSLEGMNTEAFF.

This clone has just a few counts. Compared with germline, one end of the junction differs, possibly owing to a read error. The V and J genes are TRBV29-1 and TRBJ2-5, with 7 bases aligning to TRBD1. CDR1 is SQVTM and CDR2 is ANQGSEA in the germline V gene. This CDR3 contains 12 residues. CDR3 DNA sequence: TGCAGCGGTGAAAAGGGGGCAGGGACCCAGTACTTC. Protein: CSGEKGAGTQYF.

In this sample, this clone turned up a few times. The chain links TRBV12-5 to TRBJ1-5; D gene uncertain. Germline V CDR1 and CDR2: LGHNT, FRNRAP. There are 13 residues in the CDR3. V lost 1 base and J 7 bases, leaving 8 bases between the germline ends. CDR3 region: CASGLGMIQPQHF. The CDR3 region has the DNA TGTGCTAGTGGTTTGGGCATGATCCAGCCCCAGCATTTT.